A selection of T cell receptor delta chains follows, all from one sample in a study of gamma-delta chains in newborns, infants, children. TCRdb fed the reads into CATT to redo clone calling. The table shows about 11,000 delta-chain clones, with approximately 9% occurring only once. The sequenced material came from blood. The receptors stem from a child who was a newborn, infant or young child, either healthy, febrile or measles-vaccinated (not recorded which). The CDR3 runs from the conserved cysteine through the conserved F or W. The D gene is left open where the match is weak. Not all rows give a size; the values are once, few, many and, for expanded clones, a class.

d_call: TRDD3
v_call: TRDV2
j_call: TRDJ3
clone_size: -
cdr3_length: 21
cdr3_nt: TGTGCCTGTGACACTCCCCTTACTGGGGGACCTAGCTCCTGGGACACCCGACAGATGTTTTTC
cdr3_aa: CACDTPLTGGPSSWDTRQMFF

d_call: -
v_call: TRDV2
j_call: TRDJ1
clone_size: -
cdr3_length: 17
cdr3_nt: TGTGCCTGTGACACCGCGGATCGGGGGGAGACCACCGATAAACTCATCTTT
cdr3_aa: CACDTADRGETTDKLIF

d_call: TRDD3
v_call: TRDV1
j_call: TRDJ1
clone_size: -
cdr3_length: 21
cdr3_nt: TGTGCTCTTGGGGAACGGTGGGACCAGGCCGTACTGGGGGATATGACCGATAAACTCATCTTT
cdr3_aa: CALGERWDQAVLGDMTDKLIF

d_call: TRDD3
v_call: TRDV2
j_call: TRDJ3
clone_size: -
cdr3_length: 22
cdr3_nt: TGTGCCTGTGACACCGTTACCAGTACTGGGGGCCCTAGCTCCTGGGACACCCGACAGATGTTTTTC
cdr3_aa: CACDTVTSTGGPSSWDTRQMFF

d_call: -
v_call: TRDV1
j_call: TRDJ1
clone_size: few
cdr3_length: 23
cdr3_nt: TGTGCTCTTGGGGAAAGCTGGGCCTTCCCCTTCTTCAGGAGGGGTCCTCCTACCGATAAACTCATCTTT
cdr3_aa: CALGESWAFPFFRRGPPTDKLIF

d_call: -
v_call: TRAV29/DV5
j_call: TRDJ1
clone_size: few
cdr3_length: 14
cdr3_nt: TGTGCAGCAAGCGCGACCCCTTACACCGATAAACTCATCTTT
cdr3_aa: CAASATPYTDKLIF

d_call: -
v_call: TRDV2
j_call: TRDJ3
clone_size: -
cdr3_length: 18
cdr3_nt: TGTGCCTGTGACACCGGAGGATGGGGCTCCTGGGACACCCGACAGATGTTTTTC
cdr3_aa: CACDTGGWGSWDTRQMFF

d_call: TRDD3
v_call: TRDV2
j_call: TRDJ1
clone_size: few
cdr3_length: 18
cdr3_nt: TGTGCCTGTGACACGCTAACTCGGGTGCGGGGGATAACCGATAAACTCATCTTT
cdr3_aa: CACDTLTRVRGITDKLIF

d_call: TRDD3
v_call: TRDV2
j_call: TRDJ1
clone_size: -
cdr3_length: 19
cdr3_nt: TGTGCCTGTGACGCCGTTCGTTTGGTGCTGGGGGATAAAACCGATAAACTCATCTTT
cdr3_aa: CACDAVRLVLGDKTDKLIF

d_call: TRDD3
v_call: TRDV2
j_call: TRDJ1
clone_size: -
cdr3_length: 15
cdr3_nt: TGTGCCTGTGACGTACTGGGGGATACGAGCGATAAACTCATCTTT
cdr3_aa: CACDVLGDTSDKLIF

d_call: TRDD3
v_call: TRDV2
j_call: TRDJ1
clone_size: few
cdr3_length: 18
cdr3_nt: TGTGCCTGTGACACCGTTGCTACCCCTGGGGATACCACCGATAAACTCATCTTT
cdr3_aa: CACDTVATPGDTTDKLIF

d_call: TRDD3
v_call: TRDV2
j_call: TRDJ1
clone_size: few
cdr3_length: 19
cdr3_nt: TGTGCCTGTGACACCGTTGGACTGGGGGAGTTGAAGGTTATCGATAAACTCATCTTT
cdr3_aa: CACDTVGLGELKVIDKLIF

d_call: TRDD3
v_call: TRDV2
j_call: TRDJ1
clone_size: -
cdr3_length: 16
cdr3_nt: TGTGCCTGTGACCCACTAGTCCCGGGGGATTCCGATAAACTCATCTTT
cdr3_aa: CACDPLVPGDSDKLIF

d_call: -
v_call: TRDV2
j_call: TRDJ3
clone_size: -
cdr3_length: 18
cdr3_nt: TGTGCCTGTGACACCGGGGGGCCGAGCTCCTGGGACACCCGACAGATGTTTTTC
cdr3_aa: CACDTGGPSSWDTRQMFF

d_call: TRDD3
v_call: TRDV2
j_call: TRDJ2
clone_size: few
cdr3_length: 18
cdr3_nt: TGTGCCTGTGACACGGTACTGGGGGATTCCCTAAGAAAAGCACAACTCTTCTTT
cdr3_aa: CACDTVLGDSLRKAQLFF

d_call: TRDD3
v_call: TRDV2
j_call: TRDJ1
clone_size: -
cdr3_length: 16
cdr3_nt: TGTGCCTGTGACACTCTGGGGGATATCCACACCGATAAACTCATCTTT
cdr3_aa: CACDTLGDIHTDKLIF

d_call: TRDD3
v_call: TRDV2
j_call: TRDJ1
clone_size: -
cdr3_length: 14
cdr3_nt: TGTGCCTGTGACACTGTACTGGGGGCCGATAAACTCATCTTT
cdr3_aa: CACDTVLGADKLIF

d_call: TRDD3
v_call: TRDV2
j_call: TRDJ3
clone_size: few
cdr3_length: 21
cdr3_nt: TGTGCCTGTGACACGGGATGGGGGATACAAGAAAAATCCTGGGACACCCGACAGATGTTTTTC
cdr3_aa: CACDTGWGIQEKSWDTRQMFF

d_call: TRDD3
v_call: TRDV2
j_call: TRDJ1
clone_size: -
cdr3_length: 18
cdr3_nt: TGTGCCTGTGACACCATCCGGGGGATACCTCGGTACACCGATAAACTCATCTTT
cdr3_aa: CACDTIRGIPRYTDKLIF

d_call: TRDD3
v_call: TRDV2
j_call: TRDJ1
clone_size: few
cdr3_length: 19
cdr3_nt: TGTGCCTGTGACCCGATTTCACGGTGGGGGATCCCAGACACCGATAAACTCATCTTT
cdr3_aa: CACDPISRWGIPDTDKLIF

d_call: -
v_call: TRDV2
j_call: TRDJ1
clone_size: -
cdr3_length: 18
cdr3_nt: TGTGCCTGTGACACCGTGTGGAATTCTGGTGGATACACCGATAAACTCATCTTT
cdr3_aa: CACDTVWNSGGYTDKLIF

d_call: TRDD3
v_call: TRDV2
j_call: TRDJ1
clone_size: -
cdr3_length: 21
cdr3_nt: TGTGCCTGTGACACCGGGGGTCTTGGGGGATACGGGAAGGTGAGGGCCGATAAACTCATCTTT
cdr3_aa: CACDTGGLGGYGKVRADKLIF

d_call: -
v_call: TRDV2
j_call: TRDJ3
clone_size: few
cdr3_length: 17
cdr3_nt: TGTGCCTGTGACACCGCTGGGGATGCCCGGGACACCCGACAGATGTTTTTC
cdr3_aa: CACDTAGDARDTRQMFF

d_call: TRDD3
v_call: TRDV2
j_call: TRDJ1
clone_size: medium-sized
cdr3_length: 18
cdr3_nt: TGTGCCTGTGACACTGTACTGGGGGATCCTGGGCACACCGATAAACTCATCTTT
cdr3_aa: CACDTVLGDPGHTDKLIF

d_call: TRDD3
v_call: TRDV2
j_call: TRDJ3
clone_size: -
cdr3_length: 20
cdr3_nt: TGTGCCTGTGACGAGGCCCTGGGGGATAATGGGTCCTGGGACACCCGACAGATGTTTTTC
cdr3_aa: CACDEALGDNGSWDTRQMFF

d_call: TRDD3
v_call: TRDV2
j_call: TRDJ3
clone_size: -
cdr3_length: 18
cdr3_nt: TGTGCCTGTGACTTTACTGGGGGGTTCTCCTGGGACACCCGACAGATGTTTTTC
cdr3_aa: CACDFTGGFSWDTRQMFF

d_call: TRDD3
v_call: TRDV2
j_call: TRDJ3
clone_size: -
cdr3_length: 19
cdr3_nt: TGTGCCTGTGACCCTACTGGGGGGCCGAGCTCCTGGGACACCCGACAGATGTTTTTC
cdr3_aa: CACDPTGGPSSWDTRQMFF

d_call: -
v_call: TRDV2
j_call: TRDJ1
clone_size: few
cdr3_length: 15
cdr3_nt: TGTGCCTGTGACACCTTGGATGGGTCCACCGATAAACTCATCTTT
cdr3_aa: CACDTLDGSTDKLIF

d_call: -
v_call: TRDV1
j_call: TRDJ4
clone_size: few
cdr3_length: 18
cdr3_nt: TGTGCTCTTGGGGACGCGAAACGGGACGCCTTTAACTACGGACCCCTGATCTTT
cdr3_aa: CALGDAKRDAFNYGPLIF

d_call: TRDD3
v_call: TRDV2
j_call: TRDJ1
clone_size: medium-sized
cdr3_length: 17
cdr3_nt: TGTGCCTGTGACTCCCTGGGGGATAAATTGAGCACCGATAAACTCATCTTT
cdr3_aa: CACDSLGDKLSTDKLIF

d_call: TRDD3
v_call: TRDV2
j_call: TRDJ1
clone_size: -
cdr3_length: 14
cdr3_nt: TGTGCCTGTGAAGAACTGGGGGATGCCGATAAACTCATCTTT
cdr3_aa: CACEELGDADKLIF

d_call: TRDD3
v_call: TRDV2
j_call: TRDJ3
clone_size: -
cdr3_length: 19
cdr3_nt: TGTGCCTGTGACACCGTACTGGGGACGAGCTCCTGGGACACCCGACAGATGTTTTTC
cdr3_aa: CACDTVLGTSSWDTRQMFF

d_call: TRDD3
v_call: TRDV2
j_call: TRDJ1
clone_size: -
cdr3_length: 14
cdr3_nt: TGTGCCTGTGGCACCCTGGGGGATACCGATAAACTCATCTTT
cdr3_aa: CACGTLGDTDKLIF

d_call: TRDD3
v_call: TRDV2
j_call: TRDJ3
clone_size: -
cdr3_length: 21
cdr3_nt: TGTGCCTGTGACACCGTACTGGGGGATTCCGAGCTCAAATGGGACACCCGACGGATGTTTTTC
cdr3_aa: CACDTVLGDSELKWDTRRMFF

d_call: -
v_call: TRDV2
j_call: TRDJ3
clone_size: few
cdr3_length: 19
cdr3_nt: TGTGCCTGTGACACCGTTGGGGGCACCAGCTCCTGGGACACCCGACAGATGTTTTTC
cdr3_aa: CACDTVGGTSSWDTRQMFF

d_call: TRDD3
v_call: TRDV2
j_call: TRDJ1
clone_size: few
cdr3_length: 16
cdr3_nt: TGTGCCTGTGGTGTTCTGGGGGATCCCTACACCGATAAACTCATCTTT
cdr3_aa: CACGVLGDPYTDKLIF

d_call: -
v_call: TRDV2
j_call: TRDJ1
clone_size: -
cdr3_length: 14
cdr3_nt: TGTGCCTGTGACAGCCGGGGATCCACCGATAAACTCATCTTT
cdr3_aa: CACDSRGSTDKLIF

d_call: TRDD3
v_call: TRDV2
j_call: TRDJ1
clone_size: few
cdr3_length: 14
cdr3_nt: TGTGCCTGTGACCTGCTGGGGGACACCGATAAACTCATCTTT
cdr3_aa: CACDLLGDTDKLIF

d_call: TRDD3
v_call: TRDV2
j_call: TRDJ1
clone_size: -
cdr3_length: 19
cdr3_nt: TGTGCCTGTGACACGCTACTGCTCGTTCGGGGATACGACACCGATAAACTCATCTTT
cdr3_aa: CACDTLLLVRGYDTDKLIF

d_call: TRDD3
v_call: TRDV2
j_call: TRDJ3
clone_size: few
cdr3_length: 18
cdr3_nt: TGTGCCTGTGACCTTACTGGGGGATACTCCTGGGACACCCGACAGATGTTTTTC
cdr3_aa: CACDLTGGYSWDTRQMFF

d_call: TRDD3
v_call: TRDV2
j_call: TRDJ3
clone_size: large
cdr3_length: 18
cdr3_nt: TGTGCCTGTGACAATACTGGGGGATACTCCTGGGACACCCGACAGATGTTTTTC
cdr3_aa: CACDNTGGYSWDTRQMFF

d_call: TRDD3
v_call: TRDV1
j_call: TRDJ1
clone_size: few
cdr3_length: 20
cdr3_nt: TGTGCTCTTGGGCTACGGAAAGGCTCTGGGGGATATGCTGGCACCGATAAACTCATCTTT
cdr3_aa: CALGLRKGSGGYAGTDKLIF

d_call: TRDD3
v_call: TRDV2
j_call: TRDJ1
clone_size: few
cdr3_length: 17
cdr3_nt: TGTGCCTGTGACACCGTAGAGGCTGGGGGATCCCCCGATAAACTCATCTTT
cdr3_aa: CACDTVEAGGSPDKLIF

d_call: TRDD3
v_call: TRDV2
j_call: TRDJ1
clone_size: -
cdr3_length: 19
cdr3_nt: TGTGCCTGTGACACCGTGAGCTCTGGGGGAGCCCAGTACACCGATAAACTCATCTTT
cdr3_aa: CACDTVSSGGAQYTDKLIF

d_call: -
v_call: TRDV2
j_call: TRDJ1
clone_size: few
cdr3_length: 16
cdr3_nt: TGTGCCTGTGACTCCGGATTTGGGGCCAACACCGATAAACTCATCTTT
cdr3_aa: CACDSGFGANTDKLIF